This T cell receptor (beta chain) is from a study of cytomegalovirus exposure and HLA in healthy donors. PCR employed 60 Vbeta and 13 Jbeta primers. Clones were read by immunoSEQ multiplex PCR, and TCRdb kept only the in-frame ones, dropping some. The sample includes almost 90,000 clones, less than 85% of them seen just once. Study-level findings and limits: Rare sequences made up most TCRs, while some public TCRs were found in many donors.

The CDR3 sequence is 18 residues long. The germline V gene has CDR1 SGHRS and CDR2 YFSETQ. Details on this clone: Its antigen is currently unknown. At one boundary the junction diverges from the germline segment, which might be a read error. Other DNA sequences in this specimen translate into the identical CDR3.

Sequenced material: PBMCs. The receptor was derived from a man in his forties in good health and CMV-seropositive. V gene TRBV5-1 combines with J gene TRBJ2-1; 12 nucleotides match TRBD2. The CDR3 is CASSLGTSGFLTYNEQFF. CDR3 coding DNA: TGTGCCAGCAGCTTGGGGACTAGCGGGTTCCTGACCTACAATGAGCAGTTCTTC.